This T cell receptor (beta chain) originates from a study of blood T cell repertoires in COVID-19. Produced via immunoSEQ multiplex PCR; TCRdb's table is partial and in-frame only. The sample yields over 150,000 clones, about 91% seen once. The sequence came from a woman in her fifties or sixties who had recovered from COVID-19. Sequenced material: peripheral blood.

DNA of the CDR3: TGTGCCAGCAGCATTCTGACCGGGGGTCCCTACGAGCAGTACTTC. Translating it yields CASSILTGGPYEQYF. V gene TRBV11-3 combines with J gene TRBJ2-7; weak D call: TRBD2 (6 bases). This CDR3 comprises 15 residues. The V gene's germline CDR1 is SGHNT and CDR2 YENEEA. The ends were cut back, 5 bases at V and 2 bases at J, with 16 bases in the middle.